This T cell receptor (beta chain) was profiled in a study of human T cells and chemical hapten exposure. Each CDR3 protein is one row after TCRdb ran MiXCR on the 5' RACE reads. The data show roughly 110,000 distinct CDR3 sequences, with approximately 19% seen just once and around 2.8% held by the top ten. This clonotype was found a few times. The CDR3 covers 15 residues. Germline loops: CDR1 MNHEY, CDR2 SVGEGT. With V trimmed by 2 bases and J by 7 bases, 6 bases remained unmatched. Unfractionated whole blood served as the source for total RNA extraction. The genes are TRBV6-2 or TRBV6-3 and TRBJ2-4; 9 bases fit TRBD1. The TCR comes from a human donor in good health. The CDR3 DNA reads TGTGCCAGCAGTTACGTCGTCGACAGGGGGAACATTCAGTACTTC. Residues: CASSYVVDRGNIQYF.